This T cell receptor beta chain was obtained from a study of T cell repertoires in cytomegalovirus infection. Using its own MiXCR run on the reads, TCRdb lists one record per CDR3 protein. Among roughly 200,000 distinct CDR3 sequences listed, 35% to 40% were seen once. Findings and limits, study-wide: The study found HLA-C-restricted CMV-specific TCR beta clonotypes dominating the ex vivo response.

About this clonotype: Its antigen remains unknown.

The germline CDR1 and CDR2 sequences are MNHNS and SASEGT. Trimming removed 3 bases at V and 0 bases at J, with 8 bases between. The CDR3 extends over 14 amino acids. The sequence came from a human donor in good health (CMV status not recorded). Some clones in this sample may be carry-over from other donors' samples. The chain has TRBV6-1 and TRBJ1-1; tentatively, D is TRBD1 (5 bases). The sample consisted of CD8+ T cells from cultured PBMCs, taken from culture after CMV antigen stimulation. CDR3 nucleotides: TGTGCCAGCAGTGATCAGGGAGTGAACACTGAAGCTTTCTTT. As protein: CASSDQGVNTEAFF.